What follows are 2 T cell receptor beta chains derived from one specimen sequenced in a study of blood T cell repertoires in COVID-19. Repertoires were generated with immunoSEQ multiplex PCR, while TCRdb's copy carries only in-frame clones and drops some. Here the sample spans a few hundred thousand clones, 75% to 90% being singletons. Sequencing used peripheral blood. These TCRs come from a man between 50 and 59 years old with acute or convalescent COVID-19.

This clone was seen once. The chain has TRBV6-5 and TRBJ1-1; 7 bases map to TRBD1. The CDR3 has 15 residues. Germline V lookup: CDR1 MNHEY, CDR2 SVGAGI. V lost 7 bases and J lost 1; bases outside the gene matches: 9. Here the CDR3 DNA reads TGTGCCAGCAACCCCCAGGGGGGAGGGAACACTGAAGCTTTCTTT. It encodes CASNPQGGGNTEAFF.

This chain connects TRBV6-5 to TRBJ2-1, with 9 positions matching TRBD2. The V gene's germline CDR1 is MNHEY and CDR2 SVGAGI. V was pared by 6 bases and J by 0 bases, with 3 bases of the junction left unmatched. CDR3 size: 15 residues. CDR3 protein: CASSYSGSSYNEQFF. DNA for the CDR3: TGTGCCAGCAGCTATAGCGGGAGCTCCTACAATGAGCAGTTCTTC.